This is a list of T cell receptor beta chains from one sample in a study of technical replicates of blood from several donors. TCRdb's copy holds only in-frame clones and misses some; the assay was immunoSEQ multiplex PCR. The sample has roughly 51,000 clones, just under 95% seen once. The specimen sequenced was PBMCs. Receptor source: a human donor in good health. Some clones in this sample may be carry-over from other donors' samples. CDR3s include the opening cysteine and the closing phenylalanine or tryptophan. Fields, in order: D gene, J gene, clone size, V gene, CDR3 protein, CDR3 DNA. The D gene is left open where the match is weak. Clone sizes are given selectively: once, few, many, or a class where the clone is expanded.

TRBD1 | TRBJ2-7 | . | TRBV6-5 | CASSYGQTGAYEQYF | TGTGCCAGCAGTTACGGCCAGACAGGGGCTTACGAGCAGTACTTC
TRBD2 | TRBJ2-3 | . | TRBV30 | CAWMLAGVRGTDTQYF | TGTGCCTGGATGCTAGCGGGAGTGAGAGGCACAGATACGCAGTATTTT
. | TRBJ2-7 | . | TRBV13 | CASSLGLVWQGNEQYF | TGTGCCAGCAGCTTAGGCCTTGTGTGGCAGGGCAACGAGCAGTACTTC
TRBD1 | TRBJ2-7 | once | TRBV5-6 | CASSWDRGRPEYEQYF | TGTGCCAGCAGCTGGGACAGGGGGCGCCCGGAGTACGAGCAGTACTTC
TRBD2 | TRBJ2-7 | . | TRBV7-9 | CASSDPRTSGGEQYF | TGTGCCAGCAGTGACCCTCGGACTAGCGGGGGCGAGCAGTACTTC
TRBD2 | TRBJ2-3 | . | TRBV7-3 | CASSLRQAGGPDTQYF | TGTGCCAGCAGCTTAAGGCAAGCGGGAGGCCCAGATACGCAGTATTTT
. | TRBJ1-6 | . | TRBV6-6 | CASSYGQNSPLHF | TGTGCCAGCAGTTACGGGCAGAATTCACCCCTCCACTTT
. | TRBJ1-1 | . | TRBV4-1 | CASSPRGQHNTEAFF | TGCGCCAGCAGCCCTCGAGGCCAGCACAACACTGAAGCTTTCTTT
TRBD2 | TRBJ2-6 | . | TRBV5-1 | CASSRSGGTGANVLTF | TGCGCCAGCAGCCGCAGCGGGGGGACCGGGGCCAACGTCCTGACTTTC
. | TRBJ2-3 | . | TRBV29-1 | CSVHKPGAADTQYF | TGCAGCGTGCATAAACCAGGGGCGGCAGATACGCAGTATTTT
TRBD2 | TRBJ2-7 | . | TRBV11-1 | CASSSREGYEQYF | TGTGCCAGCAGCTCAAGGGAGGGCTACGAGCAGTACTTC
. | TRBJ1-1 | . | TRBV5-1 | CASSLPGTEAFF | TGCGCCAGCAGCCTTCCGGGGACTGAAGCTTTCTTT
. | TRBJ2-7 | . | TRBV5-8 | CASSWPLNRVGYEQYF | TGTGCCAGCAGCTGGCCCCTAAACAGGGTCGGGTACGAGCAGTACTTC
TRBD1 | TRBJ2-7 | . | TRBV7-2 | CASSLVRTGKYEQYF | TGTGCCAGCAGCTTAGTAAGGACAGGGAAATACGAGCAGTACTTC
. | TRBJ1-4 | few | TRBV5-1 | CASSSEGGANEKLFF | TGCGCCAGCAGCTCAGAGGGGGGGGCTAATGAAAAACTGTTTTTT
. | TRBJ1-2 | . | TRBV5-1 | CASSMDPHYYGYTF | TGCGCCAGCAGCATGGACCCGCACTACTATGGCTACACCTTC
TRBD2 | TRBJ2-3 | . | TRBV11-2 | CASSLGRGRGFSTDTQYF | TGTGCCAGCAGCTTAGGTAGAGGGAGGGGCTTTAGCACAGATACGCAGTATTTT
TRBD1 | TRBJ2-7 | . | TRBV6-6 | CASRRDRGYEQYF | TGTGCCAGCCGCAGGGACAGGGGCTACGAGCAGTACTTC
. | TRBJ2-2 | . | TRBV5-1 | CASSPGGANTGELFF | TGCGCCAGCAGCCCTGGCGGGGCGAACACCGGGGAGCTGTTTTTT
. | TRBJ2-7 | . | TRBV4-1 | CASSQGRRSSYEQYF | TGCGCCAGCAGCCAAGGTCGGAGGAGCTCCTACGAGCAGTACTTC
. | TRBJ1-1 | . | TRBV4-1 | CASSQTGTANTEAFF | TGCGCCAGCAGCCAAACAGGGACCGCGAACACTGAAGCTTTCTTT
TRBD1 | TRBJ2-7 | . | TRBV5-5 | CASSPRDRDSYEQYF | TGTGCCAGCAGCCCTCGCGACAGGGATTCCTACGAGCAGTACTTC
. | TRBJ1-1 | . | TRBV6-5 | CASRSPREGNTEAFF | TGTGCCAGCAGGAGCCCCAGGGAGGGGAACACTGAAGCTTTCTTT
. | TRBJ2-7 | . | TRBV7-2 | CASSHRGSYFEQYF | TGTGCCAGCAGCCACCGGGGGTCTTACTTCGAGCAGTACTTC
. | TRBJ2-7 | . | TRBV7-2 | CASEGWGGYEQYF | TGTGCCAGCGAAGGATGGGGAGGCTACGAGCAGTACTTC
TRBD1 | TRBJ1-2 | . | TRBV5-1 | CASSSMGQGFGYTF | TGCGCCAGCAGCTCGATGGGACAGGGGTTTGGCTACACCTTC
TRBD1 | TRBJ2-7 | . | TRBV6-5 | CASSTRDRAYDEQYF | TGTGCCAGCAGTACCCGGGACAGGGCGTATGACGAGCAGTACTTC
. | TRBJ2-2 | . | TRBV5-5 | CASSSLYDGELFF | TGTGCCAGCAGCTCACTTTACGACGGGGAGCTGTTTTTT
. | TRBJ1-3 | . | TRBV5-1 | CASSLGGAGNTIYF | TGCGCCAGCAGCTTGGGAGGTGCGGGAAACACCATATATTTT
. | TRBJ1-4 | . | TRBV2 | CASSEHFNEKLFF | TGTGCCAGCAGTGAACATTTTAATGAAAAACTGTTTTTT
TRBD1 | TRBJ2-7 | . | TRBV6-5 | CASSYSRTGGYEQYF | TGTGCCAGCAGTTACTCGAGGACAGGGGGCTACGAGCAGTACTTC
. | TRBJ2-1 | . | TRBV2 | CASSTLALYNEQFF | TGTGCCAGCAGCACACTAGCTCTCTACAATGAGCAGTTCTTC
. | TRBJ1-2 | . | TRBV30 | CAWTVEAGYTF | TGTGCCTGGACCGTAGAGGCTGGCTACACCTTC
TRBD2 | TRBJ2-2 | . | TRBV7-8 | CASSLGLAGNTGELFF | TGTGCCAGCAGCTTAGGACTAGCGGGGAACACCGGGGAGCTGTTTTTT
TRBD2 | TRBJ2-1 | . | TRBV7-7 | CASSRGLATDNEQFF | TGTGCCAGCAGCAGGGGACTAGCGACCGACAATGAGCAGTTCTTC
. | TRBJ1-1 | . | TRBV15 | CATTPLWNTEAFF | TGTGCCACCACTCCACTGTGGAACACTGAAGCTTTCTTT
. | TRBJ2-7 | . | TRBV7-2 | CASSSRVTVAHEQYF | TGTGCCAGCAGCTCCCGAGTGACAGTTGCCCACGAGCAGTACTTC
. | TRBJ2-1 | . | TRBV7-2 | CASREGDEQFF | TGTGCCAGCAGGGAAGGGGATGAGCAGTTCTTC
TRBD1 | TRBJ2-7 | . | TRBV25-1 | CASSPQGGWQYF | TGTGCCAGCAGTCCACAGGGGGGCTGGCAGTACTTC
TRBD2 | TRBJ2-2 | few | TRBV13 | CASSSLAVGTGELFF | TGTGCCAGCAGCTCGCTAGCGGTGGGGACCGGGGAGCTGTTTTTT
. | TRBJ2-4 | . | TRBV6-6 | CASSYETGTRNIQYF | TGTGCCAGCAGTTACGAGACAGGGACTCGAAACATTCAGTACTTC